This entry describes one TCR beta chain. Its specificity is unknown. From germline, CDR1 is LGHNA and CDR2 YNFKEQ. The V and J ends lost 3 bases and 3 bases, in that order; junction bases with no gene match: 5. The CDR3 is made up of 15 amino acids. The record originates from a study of cytomegalovirus exposure and HLA in healthy donors. Overall study context: Early on, a data release was issued that held about 85 million unique TCRs from HLA-typed donors. Points from the study as a whole: Earlier results showed most TCR beta V segments being productive about 87% or about 30% of the time. Three chains linked to CMV were shown in vitro to be specific for CMV antigens. The classifier was said to identify cytomegalovirus status with high specificity and sensitivity.

PCR primers comprised 60 Vbeta and 13 Jbeta primers. Profiled with immunoSEQ multiplex PCR; TCRdb holds only in-frame clones, not every one. This sample has under 170,000 clones; 79% occur once, and the top ten carry roughly 6.7%. V and J are TRBV4-2 and TRBJ1-5, with 7 nucleotides matching TRBD1. Sequencing was performed on PBMCs. The source is a man aged 50 to 60 in good health and CMV-seropositive. The CDR3 DNA follows: TGTGCCAGCAGCCACTGGAGGGGGCCCAATCAGCCCCAGCATTTT. This translates into CASSHWRGPNQPQHF.